The clone carrying this T cell receptor beta chain was counted at least ten times. The antigen remains undetermined. Time point meaning: pre-sensitization, week 0. The treatment is: therapeutic diphenylcyclopropenone sensitization with weekly scalp DPC. Prior to each patch test being applied, blood was drawn. The donor pool consisted of alopecia patients aged 18 to 70 years, considered suitable for DPC. V was clipped by 6 bases and J by 4 bases; unmatched bases: 1. There are 13 residues in the CDR3. The library attached unique molecular identifiers to individual cDNA molecules. From the RACE reads, TCRdb called clonotypes with MiXCR, one entry per CDR3 protein. This table holds 50,000 to 65,000 distinct CDR3 sequences, about 9.4% found once. The data were obtained in a study of human T cells and chemical hapten exposure. Study-wide findings and caveats: TCRs whose frequency exceeded 1 in 1000 remained the same following DPC sensitization.

Source: whole blood, taken in connection with sensitization to the hapten diphenylcyclopropenone (DPC). This rearrangement joins TRBV12-3 or TRBV12-4 to TRBJ2-2, with 8 bases fitting TRBD1. The TCR comes from a woman in her thirties or forties with alopecia areata. Some clones in this sample may be carry-over from other donors' samples. This chain's CDR3 is CASRDRGTGELFF. As DNA, the CDR3 is TGTGCCAGCAGAGACAGGGGCACCGGGGAGCTGTTTTTT.